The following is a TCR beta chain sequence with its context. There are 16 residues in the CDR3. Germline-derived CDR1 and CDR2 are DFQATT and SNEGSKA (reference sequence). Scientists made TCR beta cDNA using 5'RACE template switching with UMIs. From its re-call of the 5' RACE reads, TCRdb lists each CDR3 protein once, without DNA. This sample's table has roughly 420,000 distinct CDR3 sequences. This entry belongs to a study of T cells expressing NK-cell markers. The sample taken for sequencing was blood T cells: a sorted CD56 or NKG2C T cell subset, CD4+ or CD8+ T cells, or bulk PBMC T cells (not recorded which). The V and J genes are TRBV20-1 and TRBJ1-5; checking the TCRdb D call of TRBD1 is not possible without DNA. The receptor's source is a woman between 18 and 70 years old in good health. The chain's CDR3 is CSAPTGIEWWNQPQHF.